These 31 T cell receptor beta chains were sequenced from one sample in a study of T cells after yellow fever vaccination. One entry per CDR3 protein, called by TCRdb with MiXCR from the 5' RACE reads. The sample contains around 310,000 distinct CDR3 sequences, approximately 9% of which appear only once. Sample: PBMCs, taken on the day of the first yellow fever vaccination. Source of these receptors: a man aged 18 to 30 who received the YFV17D yellow fever vaccine.

V usage is TRBV24-1 and J usage is TRBJ2-3; D may be TRBD1 (8 bases). The germline gives CDR1 KGHDR, CDR2 SFDVKD. The CDR3 runs 15 residues. The ends were cut back, 3 bases at V and 4 bases at J, with 13 bases in the middle. DNA for the CDR3: TGTGCCACCAGTGATCGGACAGGGAGGGCAGATACGCAGTATTTT. Protein product: CATSDRTGRADTQYF.

The chain has TRBV12-3 or TRBV12-4 and TRBJ2-7; D is possibly TRBD1 or TRBD2 (7 bases each). The ends were cut back, 5 bases at V and 5 bases at J, with 19 bases in the middle. The CDR3 extends over 15 amino acids. The CDR3 DNA reads as TGTGCCAGCAGTGTGGGACAGCGGGGATTAAACGAGCAGTACGTC. It yields the protein CASSVGQRGLNEQYV.

This clonotype was seen a few times. The V call is TRBV15, the J call TRBJ2-3, with 10 bases matching TRBD1. This CDR3 has 16 residues. CDR1 and CDR2 (germline): LNHNV, YYDKDF (reference sequence). V shed 1 base and J 4 bases; nucleotides not matched to a gene: 5. DNA of the CDR3: TGTGCCACCAGCAGAGGGATCGGACAGGGGGCAGATACGCAGTATTTT. As protein: CATSRGIGQGADTQYF.

The chain's CDR3 is CASSPTPKTGGYTF. The CDR3 region has the DNA TGCGCCAGCAGTCCCACCCCCAAGACAGGTGGCTACACCTTC. This chain connects TRBV5-1 to TRBJ1-2; weak D call: TRBD1 (6 bases). CDR3 length equals 14 residues. V lost 5 bases and J 7 bases, leaving 18 bases between the germline ends. Germline CDR1 SGHRS, CDR2 YFSETQ.

This clonotype was counted ten times or more. The chain joins TRBV6-1 to TRBJ2-1; 8 positions match TRBD2. This CDR3 has 15 amino acids. The J segment lost 5 bases and the V segment lost 6 bases, leaving 9 bases of the junction unmatched. The germline V gene has CDR1 MNHNS and CDR2 SASEGT. The CDR3 reads CASRPGAGDHNEQFF. Here the CDR3 DNA reads TGTGCCAGCAGGCCCGGAGCGGGGGACCACAATGAGCAGTTCTTC.

In its sample, this clonotype was seen a few times. The chain employs TRBV6-2 or TRBV6-3 and TRBJ2-2; D is ambiguous. Trimming stripped 2 bases from V and 1 base from J, with 8 bases between. The CDR3 has 15 residues. Germline lookup yields CDR1 MNHEY and CDR2 SVGEGT. CDR3 residues: CASSYVSGNTGELFF. In nucleotides, the CDR3 is TGTGCCAGCAGTTACGTGTCAGGGAACACCGGGGAGCTGTTTTTT.

This chain links TRBV4-2 with TRBJ2-6; 7 nucleotides align to TRBD2. This CDR3 has 17 residues. J lost 2 bases, V lost 1 base, and 5 bases had no gene match. Per germline, CDR1 LGHNA and CDR2 YNFKEQ. CDR3 sequence (DNA): TGTGCCAGCAGCCAAGGTCGTCGGGGGGCTGGGGCCAACGTCCTGACTTTC. It codes for CASSQGRRGAGANVLTF.

In this sample, this clonotype turned up a few times. The genes are TRBV6-6 and TRBJ2-1; D call uncertain. In germline, CDR1 is MNHNY, CDR2 SVGAGI (reference sequence). Trimming removed 0 bases at V and 8 bases at J, with 8 bases between. The CDR3 totals 13 residues. The CDR3 region is CASSYSQVDEQFF. The CDR3 coding sequence is TGTGCCAGCAGTTACTCCCAGGTAGATGAGCAGTTCTTC.

The CDR3 loop reads CASSFNDYNEQFF. DNA of the CDR3: TGCGCCAGCAGCTTCAACGACTACAATGAGCAGTTCTTC. The chain recombines TRBV5-1 with TRBJ2-1; D unclear. V was clipped by 2 bases and J by 3 bases, with 6 bases between them. CDR3 length equals 13 residues. CDR1 is SGHRS and CDR2 is YFSETQ in the germline V gene. The full variable domain, in which reference TRBV5-1 and TRBJ2-1 provide the parts outside the CDR3, is KAGVTQTPRYLIKTRGQQVTLSCSPISGHRSVSWYQQTPGQGLQFLFEYFSETQRNKGNFPGRFSGRQFSNSRSEMNVSTLELGDSALYLCASSFNDYNEQFFGPGTRLTVL.

The chain recombines TRBV12-3 or TRBV12-4 with TRBJ2-5, with TRBD2 as a possible D gene (6 bases). This CDR3 has 14 amino acids. Trimming shortened V by 5 bases and J by 5 bases, and 15 bases separated the two germline ends. The CDR3 loop is CASSILLAGETQYF. In DNA, the CDR3 is TGTGCCAGCAGTATTCTACTGGCGGGGGAGACCCAGTACTTC.

This rearrangement joins TRBV2 to TRBJ2-1; 9 positions agree with TRBD1. Germline-derived CDR1 and CDR2 are SNHLY and FYNNEI. V lost 5 bases to trimming and J lost 8 bases; unmatched junction nucleotides: 13. The CDR3 totals 16 residues. The CDR3 DNA reads TGTGCCAGCAGTCCTCGGGACAGGGAAGGGTTGGATGAGCAGTTCTTC. Translating it yields CASSPRDREGLDEQFF.

This chain links TRBV5-5 with TRBJ2-1; D gene unclear. The CDR3 totals 12 residues. V was clipped by 3 bases and J by 8 bases, with 9 bases between them. Germline CDR1 reads SGHKS; CDR2 reads YYEKEE (reference sequence). The CDR3 loop reads CASSYRIDEQFF. The CDR3 DNA is TGTGCCAGCAGCTATAGGATCGATGAGCAGTTCTTC. Full variable domain (outside the CDR3, taken from reference TRBV5-5 and TRBJ2-1): DAGVTQSPTHLIKTRGQQVTLRCSPISGHKSVSWYQQVLGQGPQFIFQYYEKEERGRGNFPDRFSARQFPNYSSELNVNALLLGDSALYLCASSYRIDEQFFGPGTRLTVL.

This clonotype was seen a handful of times. The chain uses TRBV20-1 and TRBJ1-1; no clear D. CDR1 and CDR2 from the germline V gene are DFQATT and SNEGSKA (reference sequence). The V gene lost 6 bases and the J gene lost 3 bases, with 11 bases spanning the gap. This CDR3 has 12 residues. The CDR3: CSAGGLHTEAFF. Written as DNA, the CDR3 is TGCAGTGCCGGTGGACTGCACACTGAAGCTTTCTTT.

This clonotype was seen repeatedly, ten times or more. The rearrangement links TRBV12-3 or TRBV12-4 to TRBJ1-2; D is possibly TRBD1 (5 bases). V was cut by 5 bases and J by 4 bases, with 8 bases left in between. The CDR3 has 12 residues. CDR3 DNA: TGTGCCAGCAGTCCGGGACCCTATGGCTACACCTTC. This translates into CASSPGPYGYTF.

This clonotype was counted a few times. The chain carries TRBV7-2 and TRBJ2-3, with a weak D call TRBD1 (6 bases). Germline lookup yields CDR1 SGHTA and CDR2 FQGNSA. CDR3 length: 12 residues. The ends were cut back, 5 bases at V and 6 bases at J, with 9 bases in the middle. The CDR3 nucleotides are TGTGCCAGCAGCCCAACAGGGGATACGCAGTATTTT. Its protein product is CASSPTGDTQYF.

The chain combines TRBV27 with TRBJ1-6; D remains unclear. Per germline, CDR1 MNHEY and CDR2 SMNVEV (reference sequence). The length of the CDR3 is 13 residues. V lost 1 base and J 9 bases, leaving 7 bases between the germline ends. The CDR3 bases are TGTGCCAGCAGTTTATTCAGTATTTCACCCCTCCACTTT. Its translation is CASSLFSISPLHF.

This clonotype was recorded many times. J is TRBJ2-7 and V is TRBV20-1; either TRBD1 or TRBD2 may supply D (5 bases each). The V gene lost 3 bases and the J gene lost 4 bases, with 10 bases spanning the gap. This CDR3 has 12 amino acids. Germline V CDR1 and CDR2: DFQATT, SNEGSKA (reference sequence). DNA for the CDR3: TGCAGTGCTAGTGTCAGGGAGTACGAGCAGTACGTC. This translates into CSASVREYEQYV.

This clonotype was recorded a few times. The gene calls are TRBV12-3 or TRBV12-4 and TRBJ1-1; a possible D gene is TRBD1 (6 bases). The CDR3 is 15 residues long. Trimming left V 3 bases short and J 0 bases short, with 11 bases between. The CDR3 coding sequence is TGTGCCAGCAGTTTGACAGGAGGTATGAACACTGAAGCTTTCTTT. This gives the protein CASSLTGGMNTEAFF.

This clonotype was recorded at least ten times. CDR3 DNA: TGTGCCAGCAGCTCCCAGACAGGGCAGGGCTACACCTTC. Residues: CASSSQTGQGYTF. This chain joins TRBV7-3 and TRBJ1-2; 7 bases are a match to TRBD1. CDR1 and CDR2 (germline): SGHTA, FQGTGA. The CDR3 is 13 amino acids. Trimming took 4 bases from V and 8 from J; bases not matched to a gene: 7. Drawing the rest from reference TRBV7-3 and TRBJ1-2, the complete variable domain is GAGVSQTPSNKVTEKGKYVELRCDPISGHTALYWYRQSLGQGPEFLIYFQGTGAADDSGLPNDRFFAVRPEGSVSTLKIQRTERGDSAVYLCASSSQTGQGYTFGSGTRLTVV.

This chain uses TRBV6-2 or TRBV6-3 with TRBJ1-2; 10 nucleotides line up with TRBD1. V shed 6 bases, J shed 4 bases, and the junction held 5 bases outside the gene matches. CDR1 MNHEY and CDR2 SVGEGT come from the germline V gene. The CDR3 contains 14 residues. The CDR3, as DNA: TGTGCCAGCAGACGGGACAGGGGACCCTATGGCTACACCTTC. The encoded protein is CASRRDRGPYGYTF.

This sequence joins TRBV10-3 and TRBJ2-3, with 7 bases aligning to TRBD1. CDR3 length: 16 residues. Germline-derived CDR1 and CDR2 are ENHRY and SYGVKD. J lost 0 bases, V lost 5 bases, and 8 bases had no gene match. In DNA, the CDR3 is TGTGCCATCAGTCACAAAACAGGGGTTAGCACAGATACGCAGTATTTT. Residues: CAISHKTGVSTDTQYF.

This clonotype occurred a few times. This chain uses TRBV18 with TRBJ2-5, with D perhaps matching TRBD1 (5 bases). V was cut by 3 bases and J by 5 bases, with 19 bases left in between. Germline V CDR1 and CDR2: KGHSH, LQKENI. The CDR3 loop spans 16 amino acids. The CDR3 DNA reads TGTGCCAGCTCACCTCAAAACAGGACATACATGGAGACCCAGTACTTC. This encodes CASSPQNRTYMETQYF.

This clonotype was picked up a small number of times. This chain uses TRBV7-9 with TRBJ1-4, with TRBD1 matching 7 bases. J gave up 4 bases and V 8 bases, and 7 bases lay outside the gene matches. The germline V gene has CDR1 SEHNR and CDR2 FQNEAQ (reference sequence). The CDR3 has 14 residues. CDR3 in DNA: TGTGCCAGCCATTTGGGACAGAATAATGAAAAACTGTTTTTT. This codes for CASHLGQNNEKLFF.

This clonotype was detected only a few times. This chain connects TRBV28 to TRBJ2-3, with 8 bases aligning to TRBD2. Germline CDR1 reads MDHEN; CDR2 reads SYDVKM. The CDR3 extends over 15 amino acids. Trimming took 7 bases from V and 1 from J; bases not matched to a gene: 7. The CDR3 DNA sequence: TGTGCCAGCACCCGGGGGGGGGTGGGCACAGATACGCAGTATTTT. As protein: CASTRGGVGTDTQYF. The full variable domain, completed using reference TRBV28 and TRBJ2-3, is DVKVTQSSRYLVKRTGEKVFLECVQDMDHENMFWYRQDPGLGLRLIYFSYDVKMKEKGDIPEGYSVSREKKERFSLILESASTNQTSMYLCASTRGGVGTDTQYFGPGTRLTVL.

The chain combines TRBV10-3 with TRBJ2-5, with D possibly matching TRBD1 (5 bases). The CDR3 has 13 residues. Germline CDR1 reads ENHRY; CDR2 reads SYGVKD. V was clipped by 6 bases and J by 8 bases, with 16 bases between them. CDR3 sequence: CAISPGYEGTQYF. The CDR3 DNA reads TGTGCCATCAGCCCAGGGTATGAAGGAACCCAGTACTTC.

Only a few counts were recorded for this clonotype. V is TRBV27 and J is TRBJ2-5; 7 bases align to TRBD1. The length of the CDR3 is 15 residues. Looked up from germline, CDR1 is MNHEY and CDR2 is SMNVEV (reference sequence). Trimming took 4 bases from V and 5 from J; bases not matched to a gene: 10. In nucleotides, the CDR3 is TGTGCCAGCAGTTCACAGGGGAGTGGGTTGGAGACCCAGTACTTC. This encodes CASSSQGSGLETQYF.

The sample holds many counts of this clonotype. The rearrangement links TRBV2 to TRBJ2-7; no firm D call. Per the germline V gene, CDR1 is SNHLY and CDR2 is FYNNEI. The V gene lost 2 bases and the J gene lost 6 bases, with 14 bases spanning the gap. The CDR3 contains 14 residues. The CDR3 region has the DNA TGTGCCAGCAGTGAATATGGCGCTAGGGTCGAGCAGTACTTC. Amino acids: CASSEYGARVEQYF. The variable domain in full, completed from reference TRBV2 and TRBJ2-7, reads EPEVTQTPSHQVTQMGQEVILRCVPISNHLYFYWYRQILGQKVEFLVSFYNNEISEKSEIFDDQFSVERPDGSNFTLKIRSTKLEDSAMYFCASSEYGARVEQYFGPGTRLTVT.

CDR3 in amino acids: CASSLGRGGLDEQFF. The CDR3 DNA reads TGTGCCAGCAGCTTAGGGCGGGGGGGCCTAGATGAGCAGTTCTTC. The rearrangement uses TRBV7-2 and TRBJ2-1, with TRBD2 matching over 9 bases. From germline, CDR1 is SGHTA and CDR2 FQGNSA. The CDR3 runs to 15 residues. V trimming: 1 base; J trimming: 8 bases; junction bases outside the gene matches: 6.

This clonotype has a handful of counts. The chain combines TRBV7-2 with TRBJ2-1; D remains unclear. Trimming cost V 3 bases and J 6 bases, with 9 bases left between them. The CDR3 consists of 13 residues. Germline V gene sequence: CDR1 SGHTA, CDR2 FQGNSA. The CDR3 DNA is TGTGCCAGCAGCTTGGTGGCTAGCAATGAGCAGTTCTTC. Encoded protein: CASSLVASNEQFF. The full variable domain, with the rest looked up from reference TRBV7-2 and TRBJ2-1, is GAGVSQSPSNKVTEKGKDVELRCDPISGHTALYWYRQSLGQGLEFLIYFQGNSAPDKSGLPSDRFSAERTGGSVSTLTIQRTQQEDSAVYLCASSLVASNEQFFGPGTRLTVL.

V is TRBV7-6 and J is TRBJ2-2; 7 bases fit TRBD2. This CDR3 has 16 residues. Germline CDR1 is SGHVS and CDR2 is FNYEAQ. J gave up 7 bases and V 6 bases, and 14 bases lay outside the gene matches. The CDR3 coding sequence is TGTGCCAGCAGACGTACTGGCGGGGGTTCGGGCGGGGAGCTGTTTTTT. Protein: CASRRTGGGSGGELFF.

The rearrangement uses TRBV5-1 and TRBJ2-1; D is perhaps TRBD1 or TRBD2 (6 bases each). This CDR3 region has 16 residues. Between the trimmed V and J ends, which lost 4 bases and 6 bases, there was a span of 20 bases. Per the germline V gene, CDR1 is SGHRS and CDR2 is YFSETQ. CDR3 loop: CASSPTGAVRINEQFF. DNA of the CDR3: TGCGCCAGCAGCCCGACGGGGGCGGTACGGATCAATGAGCAGTTCTTC.